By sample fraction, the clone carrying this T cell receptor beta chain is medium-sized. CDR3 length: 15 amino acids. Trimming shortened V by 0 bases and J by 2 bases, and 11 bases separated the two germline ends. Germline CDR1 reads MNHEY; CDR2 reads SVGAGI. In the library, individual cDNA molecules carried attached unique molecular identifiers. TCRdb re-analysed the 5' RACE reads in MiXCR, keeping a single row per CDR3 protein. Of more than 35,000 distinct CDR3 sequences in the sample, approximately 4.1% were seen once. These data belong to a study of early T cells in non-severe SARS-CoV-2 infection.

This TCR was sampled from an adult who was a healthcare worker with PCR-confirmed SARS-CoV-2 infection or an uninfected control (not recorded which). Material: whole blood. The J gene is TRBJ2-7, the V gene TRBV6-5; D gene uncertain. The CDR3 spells CASSYSFVEPYEQYF. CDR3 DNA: TGTGCCAGCAGTTACTCTTTCGTGGAGCCCTACGAGCAGTACTTC.